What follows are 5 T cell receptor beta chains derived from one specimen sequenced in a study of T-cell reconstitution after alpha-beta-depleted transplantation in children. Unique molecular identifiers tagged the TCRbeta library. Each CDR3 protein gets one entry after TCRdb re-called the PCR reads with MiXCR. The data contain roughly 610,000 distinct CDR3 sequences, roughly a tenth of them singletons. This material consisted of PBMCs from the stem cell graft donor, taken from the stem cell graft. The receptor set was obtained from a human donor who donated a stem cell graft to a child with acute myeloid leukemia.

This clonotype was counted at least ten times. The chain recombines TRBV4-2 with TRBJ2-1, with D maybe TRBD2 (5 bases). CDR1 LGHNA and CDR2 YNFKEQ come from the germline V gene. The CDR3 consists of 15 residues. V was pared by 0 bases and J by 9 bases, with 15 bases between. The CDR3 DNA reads TGTGCCAGCAGCCAAGACCCGGGTCCTCGGGGTGAGCAGTTCTTC. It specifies CASSQDPGPRGEQFF.

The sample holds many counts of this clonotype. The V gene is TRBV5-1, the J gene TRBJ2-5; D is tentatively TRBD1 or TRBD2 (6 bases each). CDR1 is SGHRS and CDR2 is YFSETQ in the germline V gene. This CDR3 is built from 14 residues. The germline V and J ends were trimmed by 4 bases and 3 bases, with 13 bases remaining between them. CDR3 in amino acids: CASSRGTNKETQYF. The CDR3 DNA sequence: TGCGCCAGCAGCCGCGGGACAAATAAAGAGACCCAGTACTTC.

DNA for the CDR3: TGCGCCAGCAACCCAGGCCGGGCAGATACGCAGTATTTT. Protein sequence: CASNPGRADTQYF. The chain links TRBV5-1 to TRBJ2-3; D unresolved. V lost 6 bases, J lost 4 bases, and 12 bases lay in between. Germline V gives CDR1 SGHRS, CDR2 YFSETQ. This CDR3 has 13 amino acids.

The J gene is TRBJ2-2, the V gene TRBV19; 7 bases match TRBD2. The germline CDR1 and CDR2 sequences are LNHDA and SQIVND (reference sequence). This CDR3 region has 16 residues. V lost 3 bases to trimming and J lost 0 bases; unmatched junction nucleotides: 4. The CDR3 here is CASSIASGTNTGELFF. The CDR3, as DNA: TGTGCCAGTAGTATTGCCAGCGGGACGAACACCGGGGAGCTGTTTTTT.

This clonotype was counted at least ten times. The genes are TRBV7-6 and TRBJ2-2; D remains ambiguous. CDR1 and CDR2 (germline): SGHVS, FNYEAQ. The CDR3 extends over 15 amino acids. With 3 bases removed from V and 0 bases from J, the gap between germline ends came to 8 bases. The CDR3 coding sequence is TGTGCCAGCAGCTTTCAAGGGACGAACACCGGGGAGCTGTTTTTT. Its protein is CASSFQGTNTGELFF.